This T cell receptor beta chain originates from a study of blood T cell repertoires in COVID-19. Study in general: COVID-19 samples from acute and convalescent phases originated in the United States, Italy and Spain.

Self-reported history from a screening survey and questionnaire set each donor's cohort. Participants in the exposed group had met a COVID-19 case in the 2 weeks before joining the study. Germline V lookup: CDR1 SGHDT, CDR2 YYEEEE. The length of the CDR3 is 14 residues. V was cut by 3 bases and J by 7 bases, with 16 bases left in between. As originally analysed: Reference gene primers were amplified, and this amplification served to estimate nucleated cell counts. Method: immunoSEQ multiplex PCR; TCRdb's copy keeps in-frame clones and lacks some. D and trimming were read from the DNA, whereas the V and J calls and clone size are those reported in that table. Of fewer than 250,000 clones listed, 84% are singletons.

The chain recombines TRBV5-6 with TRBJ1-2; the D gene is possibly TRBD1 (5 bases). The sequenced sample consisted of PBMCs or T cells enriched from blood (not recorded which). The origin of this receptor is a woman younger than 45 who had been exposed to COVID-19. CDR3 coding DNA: TGTGCCAGCAGCTCCGGTTGGGGGGAGCTTGGCTACACCTTC. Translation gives CASSSGWGELGYTF.